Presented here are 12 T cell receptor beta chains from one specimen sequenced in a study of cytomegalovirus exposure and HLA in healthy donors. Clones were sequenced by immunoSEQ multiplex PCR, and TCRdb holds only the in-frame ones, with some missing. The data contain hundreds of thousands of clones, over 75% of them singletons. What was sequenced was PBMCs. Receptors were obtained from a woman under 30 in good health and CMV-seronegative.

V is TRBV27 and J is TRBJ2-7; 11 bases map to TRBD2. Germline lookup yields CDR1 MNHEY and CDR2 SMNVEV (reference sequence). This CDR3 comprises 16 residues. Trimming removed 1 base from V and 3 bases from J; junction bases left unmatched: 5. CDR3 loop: CASSLWASGGIYEQYF. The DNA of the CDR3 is TGTGCCAGCAGTTTATGGGCTAGCGGGGGGATCTACGAGCAGTACTTC.

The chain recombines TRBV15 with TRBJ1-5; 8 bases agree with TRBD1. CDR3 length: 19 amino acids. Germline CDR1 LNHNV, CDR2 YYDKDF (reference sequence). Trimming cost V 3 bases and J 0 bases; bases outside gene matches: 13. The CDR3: CATSRAPGQAIYSNQPQHF. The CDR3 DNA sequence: TGTGCCACCAGCAGGGCACCGGGACAGGCGATATATAGCAATCAGCCCCAGCATTTT.

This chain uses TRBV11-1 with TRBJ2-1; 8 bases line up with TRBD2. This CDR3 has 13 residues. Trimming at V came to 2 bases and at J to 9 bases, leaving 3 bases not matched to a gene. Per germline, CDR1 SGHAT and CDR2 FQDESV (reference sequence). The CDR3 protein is CASSLLAGGEQFF. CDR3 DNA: TGTGCCAGCAGCTTATTGGCGGGAGGTGAGCAGTTCTTC.

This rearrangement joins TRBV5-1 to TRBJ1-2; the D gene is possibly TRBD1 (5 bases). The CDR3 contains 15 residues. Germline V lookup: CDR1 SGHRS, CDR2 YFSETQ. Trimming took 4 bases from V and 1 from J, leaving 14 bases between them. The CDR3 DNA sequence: TGCGCCAGCAGCCATGGGGGGGGAGTTAACTATGGCTACACCTTC. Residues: CASSHGGGVNYGYTF. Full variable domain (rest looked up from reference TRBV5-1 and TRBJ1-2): KAGVTQTPRYLIKTRGQQVTLSCSPISGHRSVSWYQQTPGQGLQFLFEYFSETQRNKGNFPGRFSGRQFSNSRSEMNVSTLELGDSALYLCASSHGGGVNYGYTFGSGTRLTVV.

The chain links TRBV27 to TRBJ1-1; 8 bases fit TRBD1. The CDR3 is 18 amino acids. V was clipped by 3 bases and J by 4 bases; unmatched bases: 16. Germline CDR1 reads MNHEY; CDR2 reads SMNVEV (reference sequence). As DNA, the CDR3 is TGTGCCAGCAGTTTTCTTAGGAGGCAGGGGGCGCAGAGCACTGAAGCTTTCTTT. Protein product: CASSFLRRQGAQSTEAFF.

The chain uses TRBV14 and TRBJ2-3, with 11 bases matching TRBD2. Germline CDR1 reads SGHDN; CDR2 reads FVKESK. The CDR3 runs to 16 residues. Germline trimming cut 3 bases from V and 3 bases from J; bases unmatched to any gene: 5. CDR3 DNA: TGTGCCAGCAGCCACCGGACTAGCGGGCCAACAGATACGCAGTATTTT. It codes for CASSHRTSGPTDTQYF.

CDR3 nucleotide sequence: TGTGCCAGCAGCCCCGAGACGGGGACAGGGGAAGATGGGGACAATGAGCAGTTCTTC. It translates to CASSPETGTGEDGDNEQFF. V is TRBV21-1 and J is TRBJ2-1; no DNA check was done on the table's D call, TRBD1. TRBV21-1 is marked as a pseudogene. The CDR3 extends over 19 amino acids.

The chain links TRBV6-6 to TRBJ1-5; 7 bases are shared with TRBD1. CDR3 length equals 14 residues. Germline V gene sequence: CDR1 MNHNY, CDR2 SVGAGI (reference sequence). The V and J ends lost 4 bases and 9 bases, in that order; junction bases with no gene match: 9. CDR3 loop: CASSLTTGKGPQHF. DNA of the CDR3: TGTGCCAGCAGTTTGACGACAGGGAAAGGGCCCCAGCATTTT.

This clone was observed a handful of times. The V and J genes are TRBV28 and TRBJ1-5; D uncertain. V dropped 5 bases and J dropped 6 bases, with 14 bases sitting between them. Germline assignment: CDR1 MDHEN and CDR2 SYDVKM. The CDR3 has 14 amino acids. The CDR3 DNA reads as TGTGCCAGCAGTGACGCAGGAGGCCTTCAGCCCCAGCATTTT. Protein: CASSDAGGLQPQHF.

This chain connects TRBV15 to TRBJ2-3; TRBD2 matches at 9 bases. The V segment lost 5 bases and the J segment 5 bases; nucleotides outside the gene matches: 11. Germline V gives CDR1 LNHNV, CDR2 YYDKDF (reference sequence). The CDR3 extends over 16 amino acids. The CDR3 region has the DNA TGTGCCACCAGCGCGACTAGCGGACCCGGGGGAGATACGCAGTATTTT. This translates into CATSATSGPGGDTQYF.

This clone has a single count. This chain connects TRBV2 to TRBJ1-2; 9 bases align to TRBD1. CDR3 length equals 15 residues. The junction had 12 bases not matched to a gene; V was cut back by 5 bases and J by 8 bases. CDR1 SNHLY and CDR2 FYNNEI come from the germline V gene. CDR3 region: CASSTRDRALWGYTF. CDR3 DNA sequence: TGTGCCAGCAGTACTCGGGACAGGGCTTTGTGGGGCTACACCTTC.

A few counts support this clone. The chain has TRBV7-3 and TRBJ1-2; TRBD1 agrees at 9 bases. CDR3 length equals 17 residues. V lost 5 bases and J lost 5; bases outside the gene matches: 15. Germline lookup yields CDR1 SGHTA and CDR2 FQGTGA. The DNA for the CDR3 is TGTGCCAGCAGCCCCTCGGGGGGACAGGGCGACACATATGGCTACACCTTC. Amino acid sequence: CASSPSGGQGDTYGYTF.